A selection of T cell receptor beta chains follows, all from one sample in a study of cytomegalovirus exposure and HLA in healthy donors. TCRdb's copy holds only in-frame clones and misses some; the assay was immunoSEQ multiplex PCR. Of 180,000 or so clones detected, roughly 82% appear once; the ten largest clones hold roughly 1.4%. Source material: PBMCs. These receptors all stem from a man between 35 and 55 years old in good health and CMV-seronegative. CDR3s include the opening cysteine and the closing phenylalanine or tryptophan. The D gene is left open where the match is weak. Expanded clones are given a class, and other clones once, few, many or no size at all.

j_call clone_size v_call d_call cdr3_aa cdr3_nt
TRBJ1-6 . TRBV28 TRBD1 CASSLPGQGNSPLHF TGTGCCAGCAGTCTGCCGGGACAGGGTAATTCACCCCTCCACTTT
TRBJ1-5 . TRBV7-9 . CASSSDSQIHSNQPQHF TGTGCCAGCAGCTCGGACAGTCAAATACATAGCAATCAGCCCCAGCATTTT
TRBJ2-3 . TRBV9 TRBD1 CASSPGTASTDTQYF TGTGCCAGCAGCCCCGGGACAGCTAGCACAGATACGCAGTATTTT
TRBJ1-1 . TRBV6-6 . CASSYLEDLNTEAFF TGTGCCAGCAGTTATCTCGAGGATCTGAACACTGAAGCTTTCTTT
TRBJ2-3 . TRBV11-2 . CASSLDSYLASNTDTQYF TGTGCCAGCAGCTTAGACAGTTATCTAGCGTCAAACACAGATACGCAGTATTTT
TRBJ2-7 . TRBV2 . CASSENLALSYEQYF TGTGCCAGCAGTGAAAATCTTGCGCTATCCTACGAGCAGTACTTC
TRBJ2-7 . TRBV5-1 . CASSLNGYPYEQYF TGCGCCAGCAGCTTGAACGGTTATCCCTACGAGCAGTACTTC
TRBJ2-1 . TRBV6-5 . CASSLDLGPYNEQFF TGTGCCAGCAGCCTGGACTTAGGGCCCTACAATGAGCAGTTCTTC
TRBJ2-4 once TRBV11-2 . CASSLTRGDLIQYF TGTGCCAGCAGCTTAACCCGAGGCGACTTAATTCAGTACTTC
TRBJ1-1 . TRBV6-6 . CASSYSIQSSEAFF TGTGCCAGCAGTTACTCGATCCAAAGCTCTGAAGCTTTCTTT
TRBJ2-7 . TRBV27 TRBD1 CASSLASRGSYEQYF TGTGCCAGCAGTTTAGCCAGCAGGGGGTCCTACGAGCAGTACTTC
TRBJ2-1 . TRBV5-1 TRBD1 CASSWGTGGNEQFF TGCGCCAGCAGCTGGGGGACAGGGGGCAATGAGCAGTTCTTC
TRBJ2-7 . TRBV27 TRBD2 CASSLTGPLGTTLYEQYF TGTGCCAGCAGTTTAACGGGACCACTCGGGACTACCCTCTACGAGCAGTACTTC
TRBJ1-5 . TRBV15 TRBD1 CATSRVLGQGLQPQHF TGTGCCACCAGCAGAGTGCTGGGACAGGGGCTCCAGCCCCAGCATTTT
TRBJ2-7 . TRBV5-1 . CASSIRDLNYEQYF TGCGCCAGCAGCATACGGGACTTAAACTACGAGCAGTACTTC
TRBJ2-6 few TRBV6-4 TRBD1 CASSDGGTGLTGANVLTF TGTGCCAGCAGTGACGGGGGGACAGGGTTAACTGGGGCCAACGTCCTGACTTTC
TRBJ2-1 . TRBV9 TRBD1 CASSIEAGGAYNEQFF TGTGCCAGCAGCATCGAGGCAGGGGGAGCTTACAATGAGCAGTTCTTC
TRBJ1-1 . TRBV9 . CASNEGGRLNTEAFF TGTGCCAGCAACGAGGGGGGGCGCTTGAACACTGAAGCTTTCTTT
TRBJ2-2 once TRBV5-4 TRBD2 CASSSLAGGNTGELFF TGTGCCAGCAGCTCACTAGCGGGAGGGAACACCGGGGAGCTGTTTTTT
TRBJ2-7 . TRBV2 TRBD1 CASNLRDRGPYEQYF TGTGCCAGCAATTTGAGGGACAGGGGGCCCTACGAGCAGTACTTC
TRBJ1-5 . TRBV19 . CASSIEKRSNQPQHF TGTGCCAGTAGTATAGAGAAACGGAGCAATCAGCCCCAGCATTTT
TRBJ2-1 . TRBV4-3 TRBD2 CAGSQDWASGVALYNEQFF TGCGCCGGCAGCCAAGACTGGGCTAGCGGGGTTGCCCTTTACAATGAGCAGTTCTTC
TRBJ2-7 . TRBV6-6 . CASSYASSSSYEQYF TGTGCCAGCAGTTACGCTAGCAGCAGCTCCTACGAGCAGTACTTC
TRBJ1-1 . TRBV6-5 . CASSYSPGNTEAFF TGTGCCAGCAGTTACTCACCGGGGAACACTGAAGCTTTCTTT
TRBJ2-1 . TRBV9 TRBD1 CASSSRRDRVLSSYNEQFF TGTGCCAGCAGCTCCCGGCGGGACAGGGTCCTAAGCTCCTACAATGAGCAGTTCTTC
TRBJ1-1 . TRBV5-1 . CASSPHSGGGTEAFF TGCGCCAGCAGCCCTCATTCGGGGGGTGGGACTGAAGCTTTCTTT
TRBJ1-5 . TRBV28 . CASSSYSNQPQHF TGTGCCAGCAGCTCTTATAGCAATCAGCCCCAGCATTTT
TRBJ2-1 . TRBV19 . CASSIRAPNNEQFF TGTGCCAGTAGTATAAGAGCCCCAAACAATGAGCAGTTCTTC
TRBJ2-1 . TRBV7-9 . CASSPIAEPGVF TGTGCCAGCAGCCCAATAGCCGAGCCGGGGGTCTTC
TRBJ2-3 . TRBV11-3 TRBD2 CASSLGVWMGGDTQYF TGTGCCAGCAGCTTAGGTGTCTGGATGGGAGGGGATACGCAGTATTTT
TRBJ1-2 once TRBV19 . CASSIKGGYGYTF TGTGCCAGTAGTATTAAAGGAGGCTATGGCTACACCTTC
TRBJ1-5 . TRBV7-2 . CASSLEGLGSNQPQHF TGTGCCAGCAGCTTGGAGGGACTTGGGTCCAATCAGCCCCAGCATTTT
TRBJ2-3 . TRBV11-3 . CASSLGPGSDTQYF TGTGCCAGCAGCTTAGGCCCGGGGTCGGATACGCAGTATTTT
TRBJ2-7 . TRBV7-2 . CASSERGSGINEQYF TGTGCCAGCAGCGAAAGGGGGAGCGGGATCAACGAGCAGTACTTC
TRBJ2-2 . TRBV29-1 TRBD2 CSVGGTSGSATGELFF TGCAGCGTGGGGGGGACTAGCGGGAGTGCCACCGGGGAGCTGTTTTTT
TRBJ1-5 once TRBV28 . CASRFPGGRNQPQHF TGTGCCAGCAGGTTCCCCGGGGGGCGGAATCAGCCCCAGCATTTT
TRBJ1-5 . TRBV19 TRBD1 CASQNLTGGAGQPQHF TGTGCCAGCCAGAATTTGACAGGGGGGGCAGGACAGCCCCAGCATTTT
TRBJ2-7 . TRBV7-9 TRBD2 CASSSRGLAGRYEQYF TGTGCCAGCAGCTCCCGGGGACTAGCGGGACGGTACGAGCAGTACTTC
TRBJ1-2 . TRBV4-3 TRBD1 CASSSRTGGSTF TGCGCCAGCAGCTCCAGGACAGGAGGTTCCACCTTC
TRBJ1-6 . TRBV4-1 . CASSQSPAANLSSYNSPLHF TGCGCCAGCAGCCAATCACCAGCGGCGAATCTCAGCTCCTATAATTCACCCCTCCACTTT
TRBJ2-7 . TRBV6-1 . CASSEARSVVYEQYF TGTGCCAGCAGTGAAGCAAGGAGCGTGGTCTACGAGCAGTACTTC
TRBJ2-2 . TRBV5-6 . CASSLLTGTGGELFF TGTGCCAGCAGCTTGCTAACAGGGACCGGCGGGGAGCTGTTTTTT
TRBJ1-6 . TRBV2 . CASLPAGNSPLHF TGTGCCAGCCTCCCTGCAGGGAATTCACCCCTCCACTTT
TRBJ1-1 . TRBV28 TRBD1 CASNPTGTVWLNTEAFF TGTGCCAGCAATCCGACAGGGACAGTGTGGTTGAACACTGAAGCTTTCTTT
TRBJ2-4 . TRBV7-3 . CASSFAGQGIQYF TGTGCCAGCAGCTTCGCAGGCCAGGGCATTCAGTACTTC
TRBJ1-5 . TRBV10-3 . CAISESTFARDSNQPQHF TGTGCCATCAGTGAGTCGACATTTGCCCGGGATAGCAATCAGCCCCAGCATTTT
TRBJ1-2 . TRBV29-1 TRBD1 CSVFSGTGFYGYTF TGCAGCGTTTTTTCCGGGACAGGGTTCTATGGCTACACCTTC
TRBJ1-1 few TRBV7-9 . CASSRENTEAFF TGTGCCAGCTCCCGGGAGAACACTGAAGCTTTCTTT
TRBJ1-1 . TRBV27 TRBD1 CASTTGQGGLNTEAFF TGTGCCAGCACCACCGGACAGGGCGGCCTGAACACTGAAGCTTTCTTT
TRBJ2-7 . TRBV7-2 . CASSFSGGPKYYEQYF TGTGCCAGCAGCTTTTCCGGGGGGCCAAAGTACTACGAGCAGTACTTC
TRBJ1-1 . TRBV19 TRBD1 CASSSGTGGSRTEAFF TGTGCCAGTAGTAGCGGGACAGGGGGCAGTCGGACTGAAGCTTTCTTT
TRBJ2-1 . TRBV9 TRBD2 CASSPLAGSSYNEQFF TGTGCCAGCAGCCCATTAGCGGGGAGCTCCTACAATGAGCAGTTCTTC
TRBJ2-3 . TRBV7-3 . CASRETNAKTQYF TGTGCCAGCAGGGAAACTAACGCAAAAACGCAGTATTTT